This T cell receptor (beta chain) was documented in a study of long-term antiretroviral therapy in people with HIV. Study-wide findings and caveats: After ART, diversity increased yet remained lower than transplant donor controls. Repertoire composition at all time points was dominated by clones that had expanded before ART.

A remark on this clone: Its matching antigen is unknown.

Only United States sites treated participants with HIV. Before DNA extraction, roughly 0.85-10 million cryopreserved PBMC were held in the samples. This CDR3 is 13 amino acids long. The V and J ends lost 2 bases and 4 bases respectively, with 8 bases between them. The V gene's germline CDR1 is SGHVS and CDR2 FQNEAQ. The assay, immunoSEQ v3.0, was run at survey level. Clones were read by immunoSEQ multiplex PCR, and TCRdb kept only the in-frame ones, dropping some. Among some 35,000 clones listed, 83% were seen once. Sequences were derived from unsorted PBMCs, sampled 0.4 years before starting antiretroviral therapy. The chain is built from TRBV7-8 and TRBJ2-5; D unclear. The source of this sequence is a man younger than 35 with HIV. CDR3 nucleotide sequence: TGTGCCAGCAGCTTACACGAAGGAGAGACCCAGTACTTC. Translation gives CASSLHEGETQYF.